Sequencing of this T cell receptor beta chain was carried out in a study of T cell changes during pregnancy in multiple sclerosis. TCRdb's copy holds only in-frame clones and misses some; the assay was immunoSEQ multiplex PCR. The sample records more than 45,000 clones, 88% being singletons. The source of this sequence is a female donor with multiple sclerosis, enrolled in a pregnancy study. Material: CD4+ T cells from peripheral blood mononuclear cells, obtained in the second trimester of pregnancy.

The CDR3 loop reads CASSVYWRTGQTYEQYF. In DNA form, the CDR3 reads TGTGCCAGCAGCGTATATTGGAGGACAGGACAAACCTACGAGCAGTACTTC. This sequence joins TRBV9 and TRBJ2-7; 7 nucleotides align to TRBD1. V was clipped by 1 base and J by 2 bases; unmatched bases: 12. Germline CDR1 is SGDLS and CDR2 is YYNGEE. The CDR3 totals 17 residues.